The rows below give T cell receptor beta chains drawn from one sample of a study of cytomegalovirus exposure and HLA in healthy donors. Sequenced by immunoSEQ multiplex PCR; TCRdb stores in-frame clones only, minus some. Of more than 85,000 clones listed, under 80% are singletons. Sequences were obtained from PBMCs. These receptors came from a man aged 25 to 45 in good health and CMV-seropositive. The CDR3 runs from the conserved cysteine through the conserved F or W. D genes are given only for firm matches. Expanded clones are given a class, and other clones once, few, many or no size at all.

d_gene	v_gene	j_gene	abundance	CDR3nt	CDR3aa
TRBD1	TRBV12-5	TRBJ2-2	.	TGTGCTAGTGGTCCGGACAGGAAGAACACCGGGGAGCTGTTTTTT	CASGPDRKNTGELFF
TRBD1	TRBV2	TRBJ1-3	.	TGTGCCAGCAGGCGTCGACAGGGGACTTCTGGAAACACCATATATTTT	CASRRRQGTSGNTIYF
TRBD1	TRBV2	TRBJ1-6	.	TGTGCCAGCAGCACAGGGGGCTCCTATAATTCACCCCTCCACTTT	CASSTGGSYNSPLHF
.	TRBV28	TRBJ1-5	few	TGTGCCAGCAGGACCTCAGGGTCTTATCAGCCCCAGCATTTT	CASRTSGSYQPQHF
.	TRBV4-1	TRBJ2-3	.	TGCGCCAGCAGCCAAGCGGGGGTTACGCAGTATTTT	CASSQAGVTQYF
TRBD2	TRBV11-2	TRBJ2-1	.	TGTGCCAGCAGCCTAAGCGGGGGGCCCAACAATGAGCAGTTCTTC	CASSLSGGPNNEQFF
.	TRBV5-1	TRBJ2-2	.	TGCGCCAGCAGCTTAGTTGACAGAGTGGGGCTGTTTTTT	CASSLVDRVGLFF
.	TRBV30	TRBJ2-1	.	TGTGCCTGGAGTCGCCAGCGATACAATGAGCAGTTCTTC	CAWSRQRYNEQFF
.	TRBV29-1	TRBJ1-4	.	TGCAGCGTTCGAATACAGGGTTTTGGAGAAAAACTGTTTTTT	CSVRIQGFGEKLFF
.	TRBV25-1	TRBJ2-5	.	TGTGCCAGCAGTGAGCTGGACACAGAGACCCAGTACTTC	CASSELDTETQYF
TRBD1	TRBV28	TRBJ2-7	.	TGTGCCAGCAGCCCCAGCGGGACAGGGTCTTACGAGCAGTACTTC	CASSPSGTGSYEQYF
TRBD2	TRBV4-1	TRBJ2-5	.	TGCGCCAGCAGCCTAGACCTCAGCGGGGGGGAGTACCAAGAGACCCAGTACTTC	CASSLDLSGGEYQETQYF
.	TRBV4-1	TRBJ1-4	.	TGCGCCAGCAGCCAAGTCGAAGGGGGGGCGGGTAATGAAAAACTGTTTTTT	CASSQVEGGAGNEKLFF
TRBD2	TRBV5-1	TRBJ2-1	few	TGCGCCAGCGGATTAGCGGGGGGGCCGTACAATGAGCAGTTCTTC	CASGLAGGPYNEQFF
TRBD1	TRBV5-5	TRBJ1-1	.	TGTGCCAGCAGCGGCAGAAAGGGACAGGGGGTCACTGAAGCTTTCTTT	CASSGRKGQGVTEAFF
.	TRBV5-1	TRBJ2-5	.	TGCGCCAGCAGCCTGGGAGCTTGGGGGCCGGAGACCCAGTACTTC	CASSLGAWGPETQYF
.	TRBV5-6	TRBJ2-7	.	TGTGCCAGCAGCTCGACAGGTAACGAGCAGTACTTC	CASSSTGNEQYF
TRBD2	TRBV27	TRBJ2-5	.	TGTGCCAGCAGTGGGCGGGGGGGCCTCAACGGGGAGACCCAGTACTTC	CASSGRGGLNGETQYF
TRBD1	TRBV7-2	TRBJ1-4	.	TGTGCCAGCAGCTGGGGGGACAGGGACGGTGAAAAACTGTTTTTT	CASSWGDRDGEKLFF
.	TRBV4-2	TRBJ2-3	once	TGTGCCAGCAGCCCGGGCACAGATACGCAGTATTTT	CASSPGTDTQYF
TRBD1	TRBV4-1	TRBJ1-6	.	TGCGCCAGCAGCCAAGATGGCAGGGGGAAAAATTCACCCCTCCACTTT	CASSQDGRGKNSPLHF
.	TRBV27	TRBJ2-7	.	TGTGCCAGCAGTTTATCCGCGGGTCTAGCCACCTACGAGCAGTACTTC	CASSLSAGLATYEQYF
.	TRBV30	TRBJ2-3	.	TGTGCCTGGAGTGGAGTGCAGGCCGGCACAGATACGCAGTATTTT	CAWSGVQAGTDTQYF
TRBD1	TRBV5-1	TRBJ2-6	.	TGCGCCAGCAGCTCAGGACAGGGTGCCCACTCTGGGGCCAACGTCCTGACTTTC	CASSSGQGAHSGANVLTF
.	TRBV6-6	TRBJ1-2	.	TGTGCCAGCAGTTACACGACAGGTGGCCATGGCTACACCTTC	CASSYTTGGHGYTF
.	TRBV19	TRBJ1-1	.	TGTGCCAGTAGTATCGTGGCAGGGGTCGGAGCTTTCTTT	CASSIVAGVGAFF
.	TRBV5-1	TRBJ2-3	once	TGCGCCAGCAGCCCTCCTCCCGCAGATACGCAGTATTTT	CASSPPPADTQYF
.	TRBV15	TRBJ1-6	.	TGTGCCACCAGCAGTAGGAGCTCCTATAATTCACCCCTCCACTTT	CATSSRSSYNSPLHF
.	TRBV7-9	TRBJ2-7	.	TGTGCCAGCAGCTCGACAGCCTACGAGCAGTACTTC	CASSSTAYEQYF
.	TRBV7-7	TRBJ2-1	.	TGTGCCAGCAGCTTTGCCAGGGGCAATGAGCAGTTCTTC	CASSFARGNEQFF
.	TRBV29-1	TRBJ2-5	.	TGCAGCGTCCATCACTTGGGCGGGGGCCCACAAGAGACCCAGTACTTC	CSVHHLGGGPQETQYF
TRBD2	TRBV7-8	TRBJ2-5	.	TGTGCCAGCAGCTTAGTTGCTAGCGGGGGGTATCAAGAGACCCAGTACTTC	CASSLVASGGYQETQYF
TRBD2	TRBV28	TRBJ2-7	few	TGTGCCAGCAGTCCGGGACTATACTACGAGCAGTACTTC	CASSPGLYYEQYF
TRBD1	TRBV28	TRBJ2-7	.	TGTGCCAGCAGTCCGACCCCTGGGGCCCGGACAGGGGAGGTAGGGGAGCAGTACTTC	CASSPTPGARTGEVGEQYF
.	TRBV19	TRBJ1-1	.	TGTGCCAGTAATGGGGTGGGGGGTGCTGAAGCTTTCTTT	CASNGVGGAEAFF
.	TRBV20-1	TRBJ1-2	few	TGCAGTTCCCCAAGGGGAAATGGCTACACCTTC	CSSPRGNGYTF
.	TRBV2	TRBJ2-5	.	TGTGCCAGTCCCGGGACTCCAATTGGGGAGACCCAGTACTTC	CASPGTPIGETQYF
TRBD1	TRBV6-5	TRBJ2-3	.	TGTGCCAGCAGCGGGGGACAGGGTTTTGCAGATACGCAGTATTTT	CASSGGQGFADTQYF
TRBD1	TRBV6-4	TRBJ2-7	.	TGTGCCAGCAGTGACGGGGACAGGGGCGAGCAGTACTTC	CASSDGDRGEQYF
.	TRBV9	TRBJ1-4	.	TGTGCCAGCAGCCGGACAGCGGAAAGGGAAAAACTGTTTTTT	CASSRTAEREKLFF
.	TRBV19	TRBJ1-5	medium-sized	TGTGCCAGTAGTATATCCGTATTGCAGCCCCAGCATTTT	CASSISVLQPQHF
.	TRBV29-1	TRBJ2-5	.	TGCAGCGTTAGAAAAGGAATGGGGGGAGAGACCCAGTACTTC	CSVRKGMGGETQYF
TRBD2	TRBV13	TRBJ2-3	.	TGTGCCAGCAGCCCCCGGGGCGGGGGGTTCGCAGATACGCAGTATTTT	CASSPRGGGFADTQYF
.	TRBV10-3	TRBJ2-7	.	TGTGCCATCAGTGTTTTGGCAGACTACGAGCAGTACTTC	CAISVLADYEQYF
.	TRBV16	TRBJ1-1	.	TGTGCCAGCAGCCGTGGAGGGTCGGGGACTGAAGCTTTCTTT	CASSRGGSGTEAFF
TRBD1	TRBV5-4	TRBJ1-2	.	TGTGCCAGCAGCCGGGACAGGGGTTATGGCTACACCTTC	CASSRDRGYGYTF
TRBD2	TRBV7-9	TRBJ2-7	.	TGTGCCAGCAGCCCCCCGGGACTAGCGGGCTACGAGCAGTACTTC	CASSPPGLAGYEQYF
.	TRBV14	TRBJ2-1	.	TGTGCCAGCAGCAAGGACAGACCATACTACAATGAGCAGTTCTTC	CASSKDRPYYNEQFF
TRBD1	TRBV5-1	TRBJ1-4	.	TGCGCCAGCAGCTTGCAGTCCGGGACAGGGAATGAAAAACTGTTTTTT	CASSLQSGTGNEKLFF
TRBD2	TRBV6-4	TRBJ2-2	.	TGTGCCAGCAGGACCGGGACTAGCGGGGGACACACCGGGGAGCTGTTTTTT	CASRTGTSGGHTGELFF
TRBD1	TRBV27	TRBJ2-1	.	TGTGCCAGCAGTGACCGGGACAGACTCAATGAGCAGTTCTTC	CASSDRDRLNEQFF
.	TRBV11-3	TRBJ1-1	.	TGTGCCAGCAGCCAGGACAGTTACACTGAAGCTTTCTTT	CASSQDSYTEAFF
TRBD1	TRBV11-2	TRBJ1-2	.	TGTGCCCACGGCGGGACAGGGGGCTACACCTTC	CAHGGTGGYTF
TRBD1	TRBV4-2	TRBJ2-2	few	TGTGCCAGCAGCCCCGGACAGGGCGACACCGGGGAGCTGTTTTTT	CASSPGQGDTGELFF
.	TRBV15	TRBJ2-2	.	TGTGCCACCAGCAGAGAGGGCTTTTCCACCGGGGAGCTGTTTTTT	CATSREGFSTGELFF
TRBD1	TRBV6-1	TRBJ1-6	.	TGTGCCAGCAGCACCGGGACAGGGGGCTTACCCCTCCACTTT	CASSTGTGGLPLHF
.	TRBV29-1	TRBJ2-2	.	TGCAGCGTTGTTCGCGGGGCTGTCACCGGGGAGCTGTTTTTT	CSVVRGAVTGELFF
TRBD2	TRBV6-4	TRBJ2-3	few	TGTGCCAGCAGTGAAATAGCGGGGGGCACAGATACGCAGTATTTT	CASSEIAGGTDTQYF
TRBD2	TRBV7-8	TRBJ2-4	.	TGTGCCAGCAGCCTAGGGACTAGCGGGGGGGCACTTACCATTCAGTACTTC	CASSLGTSGGALTIQYF
.	TRBV30	TRBJ2-7	once	TGTGCCTGGAGTGTAGCAGGGCGATCCTACGAGCAGTACTTC	CAWSVAGRSYEQYF